These 30 T cell receptor beta chains share one sample of origin, sequenced in a study of blood T cell repertoires in COVID-19. Produced via immunoSEQ multiplex PCR; TCRdb's table is partial and in-frame only. The repertoire consists of about 190,000 clones, with roughly 84% occurring once and the leading ten covering roughly 5.6%. The sequenced material came from peripheral blood. Receptors were obtained from a woman aged 40 to 50 who had recovered from COVID-19.

The table lists this clone with a count of one. The chain is built from TRBV30 and TRBJ1-2, with 8 bases fitting TRBD1. The CDR3 length is 14 residues. Looked up from germline, CDR1 is GTSNPN and CDR2 is SVGIG (reference sequence). V lost 3 bases to trimming and J lost 4 bases; unmatched junction nucleotides: 7. CDR3 DNA: TGTGCCTGGAGGCACCGGGACAGGCCCTATGGCTACACCTTC. Residues: CAWRHRDRPYGYTF.

The chain recombines TRBV7-9 with TRBJ1-1; D is perhaps TRBD1 (5 bases). Trimming removed 5 bases at V and 3 bases at J, with 16 bases between. This CDR3 region has 15 residues. CDR1 is SEHNR and CDR2 is FQNEAQ in the germline V gene (reference sequence). The CDR3 DNA sequence: TGTGCCAGCAGCCTGACTAATCCGGGGGACACTGAAGCTTTCTTT. Translation: CASSLTNPGDTEAFF.

The V and J genes are TRBV7-6 and TRBJ2-2; D might be TRBD2 (5 bases). The V gene lost 5 bases and the J gene lost 4 bases, with 17 bases spanning the gap. The CDR3 runs 16 residues. Germline V gene lookup returns CDR1 SGHVS and CDR2 FNYEAQ. The CDR3 is CASSRTSLPGTGELFF. The CDR3 region has the DNA TGTGCCAGCAGCCGAACTAGTTTACCGGGCACCGGGGAGCTGTTTTTT.

This chain joins TRBV5-1 and TRBJ2-3; possible D gene TRBD1, 5 bases. The CDR3 length is 15 residues. Germline values: CDR1 SGHRS, CDR2 YFSETQ. V lost 5 bases and J lost 0, with 13 bases in between. The CDR3 loop reads CASRGHSASTDTQYF. The CDR3 DNA reads as TGCGCCAGCAGGGGGCATTCAGCTAGCACAGATACGCAGTATTTT.

The rearrangement links TRBV7-8 to TRBJ1-1, with 8 bases matching TRBD1. CDR1 SGHVS and CDR2 FQNEAQ come from the germline V gene. V gave up 4 bases and J gave up 11 bases; unmatched junction bases: 12. The CDR3 covers 14 residues. CDR3 bases: TGTGCCAGCAGCTATAGGACAGGGAAGGGAGGGGCTTTCTTT. Translating gives CASSYRTGKGGAFF.

The rearrangement links TRBV2 to TRBJ1-6; no definite D call. Germline lookup yields CDR1 SNHLY and CDR2 FYNNEI. The length of the CDR3 is 15 residues. Trimming pared 3 bases from V and 8 bases from J, leaving 14 bases between. The CDR3 coding sequence is TGTGCCAGCAGTGACGTCCGGGATCGCTATTCACCCCTCCACTTT. Protein product: CASSDVRDRYSPLHF.

The chain uses TRBV30 and TRBJ2-3; the match to TRBD2 covers 9 bases. The ends lost 5 bases at V and 10 bases at J; junction bases unmatched: 16. CDR1 is GTSNPN, CDR2 SVGIG, per germline (reference sequence). The CDR3 sequence is 15 residues long. The CDR3 here is CAWRPRGLALFAQYF. CDR3 in DNA: TGTGCCTGGCGCCCCAGGGGACTAGCTTTGTTTGCGCAGTATTTT.

The rearrangement links TRBV19 to TRBJ1-2; TRBD1 agrees at 9 bases. Germline V gene data show CDR1 as LNHDA and CDR2 as SQIVND (reference sequence). Trimming at V came to 4 bases and at J to 6 bases, leaving 6 bases not matched to a gene. The CDR3 contains 14 residues. CDR3 loop: CASSTMDRGNGYTF. DNA of the CDR3: TGTGCCAGTAGTACTATGGACAGGGGAAATGGCTACACCTTC.

The rearrangement joins TRBV6-1 to TRBJ1-1, with D unclear. Germline CDR1 is MNHNS and CDR2 is SASEGT. The V end was cut by 2 bases, the J end by 2 bases, with 6 bases between. The CDR3 runs 13 residues. The CDR3 is CASSESRNTEAFF. For the CDR3, the DNA is TGTGCCAGCAGTGAAAGTAGAAACACTGAAGCTTTCTTT.

This rearrangement joins TRBV19 to TRBJ1-2; 8 nucleotides line up with TRBD1. The CDR3 has 13 amino acids. V shed 5 bases and J 6 bases; nucleotides not matched to a gene: 5. CDR1 LNHDA and CDR2 SQIVND come from the germline V gene (reference sequence). The CDR3 region is CASSPQGENGYTF. CDR3 in DNA: TGTGCCAGTAGTCCACAGGGGGAGAATGGCTACACCTTC.

The chain employs TRBV27 and TRBJ2-3; TRBD2 aligns across 12 bases. CDR3 length: 16 residues. Germline V gene lookup returns CDR1 MNHEY and CDR2 SMNVEV (reference sequence). After removal of 3 bases from V and 5 bases from J, the junction contained 6 bases not matched to a gene. CDR3 nucleotides: TGTGCCAGCAGTTTCCGGTCTAGCGGGAGGGGAGATACGCAGTATTTT. Its translation is CASSFRSSGRGDTQYF.

CDR3 protein: CATSRDRGQLTNEKLFF. The DNA for the CDR3 is TGTGCCACCAGCAGAGATCGCGGGCAGCTAACTAATGAAAAACTGTTTTTT. This chain connects TRBV15 to TRBJ1-4; D gene uncertain. Trimming took 0 bases from V and 1 from J, leaving 12 bases between them. There are 17 residues in the CDR3. Germline loops: CDR1 LNHNV, CDR2 YYDKDF (reference sequence).

The J gene is TRBJ2-6, the V gene TRBV4-1, with a tentative D call TRBD2 (6 bases). CDR1 and CDR2 from the germline V gene are MGHRA and YSYEKL. The CDR3 is 19 amino acids. Deletions cut 2 bases from V and 0 bases from J, with 17 bases between. CDR3 bases: TGCGCCAGCAGCCAACCTTTGCGCGGGGAGCTCTCTGGGGCCAACGTCCTGACTTTC. Protein: CASSQPLRGELSGANVLTF.

The chain employs TRBV10-3 and TRBJ1-5; TRBD1 agrees at 10 bases. Germline CDR1 ENHRY, CDR2 SYGVKD. The V segment lost 2 bases and the J segment 7 bases; nucleotides outside the gene matches: 2. CDR3 size: 14 residues. The CDR3 region has the DNA TGTGCCATCAGTGAGGGGGACAGGGGCCAGCCCCAGCATTTT. Translated, it gives CAISEGDRGQPQHF.

This chain joins TRBV7-9 and TRBJ2-1, with TRBD2 identical over 10 bases. J was trimmed by 5 bases and V by 5 bases; bases with no gene match: 6. The CDR3 runs to 15 residues. Germline CDR1 is SEHNR and CDR2 is FQNEAQ (reference sequence). The CDR3 region has the DNA TGTGCCAGCAGCCCAGGACTAGCGGAAGACAATGAGCAGTTCTTC. This translates into CASSPGLAEDNEQFF.

J is TRBJ2-4 and V is TRBV28, with 11 positions matching TRBD1. V gave up 6 bases and J gave up 1 base; unmatched junction bases: 11. CDR3 length: 18 residues. In germline, CDR1 is MDHEN, CDR2 SYDVKM. CDR3 amino acids: CASSQTWTGGLAKNIQYF. The CDR3 DNA reads as TGTGCCAGCAGCCAAACTTGGACAGGGGGCTTGGCCAAAAACATTCAGTACTTC.

The genes are TRBV30 and TRBJ2-2; 11 bases are shared with TRBD1. CDR3 length: 14 residues. V shed 7 bases and J 4 bases; nucleotides not matched to a gene: 5. Per the germline V gene, CDR1 is GTSNPN and CDR2 is SVGIG (reference sequence). In DNA form, the CDR3 reads TGTGCCTCCCGGACAGGGGGCGTCACCGGGGAGCTGTTTTTT. The encoded protein is CASRTGGVTGELFF.

About this clone: An end of the junction differs from the germline gene, which may be a read error. The V gene is TRBV4-1, the J gene TRBJ2-2; 7 nucleotides agree with TRBD2. The CDR3 contains 15 residues. Germline V gene sequence: CDR1 MGHRA, CDR2 YSYEKL. The CDR3 spells CASRQDIGLDGELFF. CDR3 bases: TGCGCCAGCAGGCAAGACATAGGACTAGACGGGGAGCTGTTTTTT.

This rearrangement joins TRBV12-3 or TRBV12-4 to TRBJ1-2, with D hard to call. The V end lost 8 bases, the J end lost 2 bases, and 12 bases lay between the germline ends. The CDR3 length is 13 residues. Here the CDR3 reads CASDSRENYGYTF. CDR3 in DNA: TGTGCCAGCGACTCCCGGGAGAACTATGGCTACACCTTC.

J is TRBJ1-5 and V is TRBV3-1 (or the pseudogene TRBV3-2); D call uncertain. CDR1 LGHDT and CDR2 YNNKEL come from the germline V gene (reference sequence). Trimming pared 7 bases from V and 1 base from J, leaving 11 bases between. The CDR3 loop spans 14 amino acids. CDR3: CASNSRGSNQPQHF. CDR3 in DNA: TGTGCCAGCAACTCAAGAGGGAGCAATCAGCCCCAGCATTTT.

This clone has at least ten counts. The rearrangement uses TRBV11-2 and TRBJ1-2; a possible D gene is TRBD1 (6 bases). With 4 bases removed from V and 0 bases from J, the gap between germline ends came to 15 bases. CDR3 length equals 16 residues. CDR1 SGHAT and CDR2 FQNNGV come from the germline V gene. In DNA, the CDR3 is TGTGCCAGCAGCTCTCCGGGGACACAAGCTAACTATGGCTACACCTTC. This encodes CASSSPGTQANYGYTF.

The gene calls are TRBV10-3 and TRBJ2-1; the D gene is possibly TRBD2 (6 bases). The CDR3 length is 15 residues. Germline V gene lookup returns CDR1 ENHRY and CDR2 SYGVKD. Trimming cost V 0 bases and J 5 bases, with 11 bases left between them. The CDR3 coding sequence is TGTGCCATCAGTGAGTCGTCATGGGGGGACAATGAGCAGTTCTTC. This translates into CAISESSWGDNEQFF.

A note on this clone: The DNA is left out, because the CDR3 cannot be placed on it with certainty; the CDR3 is given as TCRdb lists it. J is TRBJ2-1 and V is TRBV5-1; the DNA was not used to check the table's D call, TRBD2. Germline lookup yields CDR1 SGHRS and CDR2 YFSETQ. With termini counted, the CDR3 has 13 amino acids. The CDR3 here is CASSFAGGSPLFF.

This clone was recorded once. The chain combines TRBV11-2 with TRBJ1-2; D is possibly TRBD1 (6 bases). This CDR3 contains 15 residues. CDR1 SGHAT and CDR2 FQNNGV come from the germline V gene. V lost 0 bases and J 4 bases, leaving 12 bases between the germline ends. The CDR3 loop is CASSLDQGGGYGYTF. In DNA, the CDR3 is TGTGCCAGCAGCTTAGATCAAGGGGGGGGCTATGGCTACACCTTC. Complete variable domain (other parts from reference TRBV11-2 and TRBJ1-2): EAGVAQSPRYKIIEKRQSVAFWCNPISGHATLYWYQQILGQGPKLLIQFQNNGVVDDSQLPKDRFSAERLKGVDSTLKIQPAKLEDSAVYLCASSLDQGGGYGYTFGSGTRLTVV.

The rearrangement links TRBV5-6 to TRBJ1-6, with D uncertain. CDR3 length equals 17 residues. V was trimmed by 5 bases and J by 0 bases, leaving 15 bases between them. The germline CDR1 and CDR2 sequences are SGHDT and YYEEEE. The CDR3, as DNA: TGTGCCAGCAGAGACCTAACAGCCAGCTCCTATAATTCACCCCTCCACTTT. Protein sequence: CASRDLTASSYNSPLHF.

In DNA form, the CDR3 reads TGTGCCAGTAGTTCCCCCCGCTCGGCTAGCGGAATCAACGGGGAGCTGTTTTTT. Its protein is CASSSPRSASGINGELFF. This rearrangement joins TRBV19 to TRBJ2-2; TRBD2 matches 7 bases. The length of the CDR3 is 18 residues. Germline values: CDR1 LNHDA, CDR2 SQIVND (reference sequence). Trimming took 5 bases from V and 7 from J; bases not matched to a gene: 19.

The CDR3, as DNA: TGTGCCAGCAGCCAAGAGGGGCTAGCGGGCGCCAATGAGCAGTTCTTC. It encodes CASSQEGLAGANEQFF. V gene TRBV4-2 combines with J gene TRBJ2-1; 8 nucleotides agree with TRBD2. The CDR3 has 16 residues. The V gene end was trimmed by 0 bases and the J gene end by 6 bases; junction bases not matched to a gene: 7. Germline values: CDR1 LGHNA, CDR2 YNFKEQ.

The CDR3 region is CASRGRALGEKLFF. As DNA, the CDR3 is TGTGCCAGCAGGGGGAGGGCCCTAGGCGAAAAACTGTTTTTT. The genes are TRBV6-5 and TRBJ1-4; D remains unclear. The germline CDR1 and CDR2 sequences are MNHEY and SVGAGI. The CDR3 length is 14 residues. The V end was cut by 6 bases, the J end by 8 bases, with 16 bases between.

The chain employs TRBV19 and TRBJ2-1; possible D gene TRBD2, 5 bases. Trimming stripped 3 bases from V and 7 bases from J, with 7 bases between. The CDR3 is 12 amino acids. CDR1 LNHDA and CDR2 SQIVND come from the germline V gene (reference sequence). This chain's CDR3 is CASSIGVNEQFF. CDR3 DNA sequence: TGTGCCAGTAGTATCGGGGTTAATGAGCAGTTCTTC.

The chain has TRBV19 and TRBJ2-1; TRBD2 matches 15 bases. There are 19 residues in the CDR3. With V trimmed by 4 bases and J by 2 bases, 9 bases remained unmatched. Germline V gives CDR1 LNHDA, CDR2 SQIVND (reference sequence). The CDR3 protein is CASSTGTSGRISAYNEQFF. In nucleotides, the CDR3 is TGTGCCAGTAGTACCGGGACTAGCGGGAGGATCAGCGCCTACAATGAGCAGTTCTTC.